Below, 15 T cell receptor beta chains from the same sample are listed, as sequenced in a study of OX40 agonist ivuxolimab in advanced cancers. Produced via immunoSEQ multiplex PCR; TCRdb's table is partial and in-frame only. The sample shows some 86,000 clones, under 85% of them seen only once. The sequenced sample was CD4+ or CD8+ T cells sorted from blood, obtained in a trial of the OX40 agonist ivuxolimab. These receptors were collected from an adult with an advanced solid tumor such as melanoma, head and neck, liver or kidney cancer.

The CDR3 DNA reads TGTGCCAGCGAGGAAGGCGAGGCAGATCAGCCCCAGCATTTT. Protein sequence: CASEEGEADQPQHF. The J gene is TRBJ1-5, the V gene TRBV28; D unresolved. With 8 bases removed from V and 5 bases from J, the gap between germline ends came to 16 bases. This CDR3 is 14 amino acids long. Germline CDR1 MDHEN, CDR2 SYDVKM.

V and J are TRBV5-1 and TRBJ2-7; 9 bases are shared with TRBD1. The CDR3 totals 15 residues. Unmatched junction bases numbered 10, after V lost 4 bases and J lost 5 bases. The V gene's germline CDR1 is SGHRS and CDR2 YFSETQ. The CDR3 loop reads CASSGPPDRGHEQYF. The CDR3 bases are TGCGCCAGCAGCGGCCCCCCGGACAGGGGCCACGAGCAGTACTTC.

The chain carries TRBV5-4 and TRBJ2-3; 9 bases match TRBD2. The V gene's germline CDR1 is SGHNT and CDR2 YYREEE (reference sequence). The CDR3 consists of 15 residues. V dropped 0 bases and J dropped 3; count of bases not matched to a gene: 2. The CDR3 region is CASSLDSGGTDTQYF. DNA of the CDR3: TGTGCCAGCAGCTTGGACAGCGGGGGGACAGATACGCAGTATTTT.

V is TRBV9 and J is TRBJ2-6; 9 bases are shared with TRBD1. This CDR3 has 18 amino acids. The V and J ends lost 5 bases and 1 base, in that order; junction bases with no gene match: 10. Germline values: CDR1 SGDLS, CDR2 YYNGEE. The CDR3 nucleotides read TGTGCCAGCAGTGCCGGGACAGGGTTTTCTTCTGGGGCCAACGTCCTGACTTTC. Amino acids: CASSAGTGFSSGANVLTF.

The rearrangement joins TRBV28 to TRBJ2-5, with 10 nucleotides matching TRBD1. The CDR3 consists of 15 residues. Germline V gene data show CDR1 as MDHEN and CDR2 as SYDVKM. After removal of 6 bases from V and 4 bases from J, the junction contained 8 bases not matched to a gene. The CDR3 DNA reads TGTGCCAGCAGGCCTGAGACAGGGGGCACAGAGACCCAGTACTTC. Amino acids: CASRPETGGTETQYF.

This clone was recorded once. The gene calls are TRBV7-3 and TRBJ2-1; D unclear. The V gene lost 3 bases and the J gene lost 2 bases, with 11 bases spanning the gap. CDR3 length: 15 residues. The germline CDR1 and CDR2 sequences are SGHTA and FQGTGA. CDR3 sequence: CASSFHPGAYNEQFF. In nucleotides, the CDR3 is TGTGCCAGCAGCTTCCACCCAGGTGCCTACAATGAGCAGTTCTTC.

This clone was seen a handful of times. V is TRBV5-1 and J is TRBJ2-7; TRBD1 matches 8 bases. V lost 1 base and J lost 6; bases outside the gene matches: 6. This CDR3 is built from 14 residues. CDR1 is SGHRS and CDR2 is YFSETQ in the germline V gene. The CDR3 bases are TGCGCCAGCAGCTTGACAGGGGGGTTCAGCGAGCAGTACTTC. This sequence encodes CASSLTGGFSEQYF.

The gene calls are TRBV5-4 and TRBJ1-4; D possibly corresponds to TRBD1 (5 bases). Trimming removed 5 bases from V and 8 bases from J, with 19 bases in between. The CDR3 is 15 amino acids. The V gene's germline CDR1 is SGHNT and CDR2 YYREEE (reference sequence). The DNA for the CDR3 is TGTGCCAGCAGTTCCCGACAACCCAGGGAGGAAAAACTGTTTTTT. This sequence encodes CASSSRQPREEKLFF.

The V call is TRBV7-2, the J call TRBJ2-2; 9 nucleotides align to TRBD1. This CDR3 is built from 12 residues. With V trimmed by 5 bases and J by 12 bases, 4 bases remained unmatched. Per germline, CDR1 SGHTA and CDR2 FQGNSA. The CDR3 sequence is CASSHTGGKLFF. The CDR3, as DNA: TGTGCCAGCAGCCACACAGGGGGCAAGCTGTTTTTT.

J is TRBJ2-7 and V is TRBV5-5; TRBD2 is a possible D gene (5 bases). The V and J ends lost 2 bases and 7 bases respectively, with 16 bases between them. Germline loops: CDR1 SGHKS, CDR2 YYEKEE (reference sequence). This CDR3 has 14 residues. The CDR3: CASSLTGTPNEQYF. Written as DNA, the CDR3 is TGTGCCAGCAGCTTAACGGGAACTCCTAATGAGCAGTACTTC.

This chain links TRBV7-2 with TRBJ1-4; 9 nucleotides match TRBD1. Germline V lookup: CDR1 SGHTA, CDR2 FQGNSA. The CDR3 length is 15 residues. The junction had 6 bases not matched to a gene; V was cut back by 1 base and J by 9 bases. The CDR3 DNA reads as TGTGCCAGCAGCTTAGATGGGACAGGGTTACAAAAACTGTTTTTT. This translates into CASSLDGTGLQKLFF.

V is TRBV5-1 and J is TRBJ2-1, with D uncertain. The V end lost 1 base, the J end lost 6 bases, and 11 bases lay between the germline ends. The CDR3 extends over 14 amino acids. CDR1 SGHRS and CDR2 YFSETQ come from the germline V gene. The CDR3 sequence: CASSLQLRVNEQFF. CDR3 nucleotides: TGCGCCAGCAGCTTGCAATTGCGTGTCAATGAGCAGTTCTTC.

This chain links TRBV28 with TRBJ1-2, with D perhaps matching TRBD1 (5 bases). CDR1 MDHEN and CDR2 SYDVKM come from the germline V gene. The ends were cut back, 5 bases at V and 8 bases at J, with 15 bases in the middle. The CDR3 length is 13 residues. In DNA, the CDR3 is TGTGCCAGCAGTCTGGGGTGGGGCCAAGGCTACACCTTC. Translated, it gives CASSLGWGQGYTF.

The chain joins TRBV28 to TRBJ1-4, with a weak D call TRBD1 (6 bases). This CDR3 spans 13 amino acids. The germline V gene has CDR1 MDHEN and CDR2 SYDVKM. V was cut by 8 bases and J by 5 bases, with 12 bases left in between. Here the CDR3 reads CASRETGNEKLFF. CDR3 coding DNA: TGTGCCAGCCGGGAAACAGGGAATGAAAAACTGTTTTTT.

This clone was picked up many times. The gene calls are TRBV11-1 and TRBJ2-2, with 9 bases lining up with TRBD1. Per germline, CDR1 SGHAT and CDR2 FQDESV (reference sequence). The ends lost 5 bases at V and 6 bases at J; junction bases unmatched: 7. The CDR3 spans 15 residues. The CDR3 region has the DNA TGTGCCAGCAGCGTACCGGGACAGGGTTCCGGGGAGCTGTTTTTT. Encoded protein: CASSVPGQGSGELFF.